This passage covers 13 T cell receptor beta chains from one sample sequenced in a study of T cell changes during pregnancy in multiple sclerosis. Here immunoSEQ multiplex PCR was the method, and the copy in TCRdb shows in-frame clones only, minus some. The sample yields approximately 89,000 clones, around 94% seen once. Sequencing used peripheral blood, obtained in the third trimester of pregnancy. These receptors were collected from a female donor with multiple sclerosis, enrolled in a pregnancy study.

CDR3 coding DNA: TGTGCCAGTAGCCTGGCGGCTAGCCCCCCCGGGGAGCTGTTTTTT. This gives the protein CASSLAASPPGELFF. The chain uses TRBV19 and TRBJ2-2, with D perhaps TRBD2 (5 bases). This CDR3 region has 15 residues. CDR1 is LNHDA, CDR2 SQIVND, per germline (reference sequence). V dropped 6 bases and J dropped 6 bases, with 17 bases sitting between them.

The chain uses TRBV4-2 and TRBJ2-3, with 8 nucleotides matching TRBD2. V was pared by 0 bases and J by 4 bases, with 6 bases of the junction left unmatched. CDR3 length: 16 residues. CDR1 and CDR2 (germline): LGHNA, YNFKEQ. CDR3 coding DNA: TGTGCCAGCAGCCAAGATATCGGGAGGGCCGCAGATACGCAGTATTTT. Its protein is CASSQDIGRAADTQYF.

The CDR3 loop reads CASSFYRGASDTQYF. CDR3 sequence (DNA): TGTGCCAGCAGTTTTTACAGGGGAGCATCAGATACGCAGTATTTT. The rearrangement links TRBV28 to TRBJ2-3, with 7 bases aligning to TRBD1. After removal of 3 bases from V and 4 bases from J, the junction contained 7 bases not matched to a gene. The CDR3 loop spans 15 amino acids. Looked up from germline, CDR1 is MDHEN and CDR2 is SYDVKM.

This chain uses TRBV30 with TRBJ2-1; 9 bases line up with TRBD2. Trimming cost V 8 bases and J 9 bases; bases outside gene matches: 11. CDR1 is GTSNPN and CDR2 is SVGIG in the germline V gene (reference sequence). This CDR3 spans 13 amino acids. CDR3 nucleotides: TGTGCCGCCCAGGTTAGCGGGAGATTTGAGCAGTTCTTC. It yields the protein CAAQVSGRFEQFF.

J is TRBJ2-1 and V is TRBV7-9; 7 bases line up with TRBD2. This CDR3 region has 16 residues. Germline values: CDR1 SEHNR, CDR2 FQNEAQ (reference sequence). J lost 3 bases, V lost 2 bases, and 7 bases had no gene match. CDR3 sequence (DNA): TGTGCCAGCAGCTTAACCCCGGGACTAAACTACAATGAGCAGTTCTTC. Protein: CASSLTPGLNYNEQFF.

This sequence joins TRBV10-3 and TRBJ2-7; 8 bases fit TRBD1. CDR1 and CDR2 (germline): ENHRY, SYGVKD. Trimming at V came to 6 bases and at J to 6 bases, leaving 19 bases not matched to a gene. The length of the CDR3 is 17 residues. Here the CDR3 DNA reads TGTGCCATCAGCAGGAGCGGCGAAGGACAGGGATACACCGAGCAGTACTTC. Translating it yields CAISRSGEGQGYTEQYF.

This clone was seen a single time. This sequence joins TRBV29-1 and TRBJ2-7; D gene unclear. The CDR3 totals 12 residues. V gave up 1 base and J gave up 6 bases, with 10 bases separating them. Per germline, CDR1 SQVTM and CDR2 ANQGSEA. For the CDR3, the DNA is TGCAGCGTTGAAGTAGCACCGGGCGAGCAGTACTTC. Translating it yields CSVEVAPGEQYF.

The rearrangement uses TRBV19 and TRBJ2-1, with 13 bases lining up with TRBD2. The CDR3 length is 17 residues. Unmatched junction bases numbered 9, after V lost 6 bases and J lost 4 bases. Germline values: CDR1 LNHDA, CDR2 SQIVND (reference sequence). The CDR3 region has the DNA TGTGCCAGTAGCCCCGGGACTAGCGGGATCCTTTACAATGAGCAGTTCTTC. Its translation is CASSPGTSGILYNEQFF.

The chain couples TRBV5-4 to TRBJ2-2; 8 positions match TRBD1. The CDR3 sequence is 16 residues long. J lost 5 bases, V lost 2 bases, and 8 bases had no gene match. Germline CDR1 reads SGHNT; CDR2 reads YYREEE (reference sequence). CDR3 bases: TGTGCCAGCAGCTTCCTGGACAGGGTAGAGACCGGGGAGCTGTTTTTT. It encodes CASSFLDRVETGELFF.

The V gene is TRBV5-4, the J gene TRBJ2-7; 11 nucleotides align to TRBD1. V shed 4 bases and J 3 bases; nucleotides not matched to a gene: 6. This CDR3 comprises 15 residues. Germline CDR1 SGHNT, CDR2 YYREEE (reference sequence). The CDR3 bases are TGTGCCAGCAGCGAGGGGACAGGGGGTTACTACGAGCAGTACTTC. Amino acids: CASSEGTGGYYEQYF. The full variable domain, with the rest looked up from reference TRBV5-4 and TRBJ2-7, is ETGVTQSPTHLIKTRGQQVTLRCSSQSGHNTVSWYQQALGQGPQFIFQYYREEENGRGNFPPRFSGLQFPNYSSELNVNALELDDSALYLCASSEGTGGYYEQYFGPGTRLTVT.

The rearrangement uses TRBV6-6 and TRBJ2-1, with 12 bases identical to TRBD1. CDR1 and CDR2 (germline): MNHNY, SVGAGI (reference sequence). CDR3 length equals 16 residues. V shed 0 bases and J 8 bases; nucleotides not matched to a gene: 5. As DNA, the CDR3 is TGTGCCAGCAGTTACTCGCCCGGGACAGGGGGCGATGAGCAGTTCTTC. It is translated as CASSYSPGTGGDEQFF.

The chain uses TRBV5-1 and TRBJ2-7; 7 bases match TRBD1. This CDR3 has 14 amino acids. Germline V gene sequence: CDR1 SGHRS, CDR2 YFSETQ. V shed 1 base and J 1 base; nucleotides not matched to a gene: 2. The CDR3 is CASSLTTGSYEQYF. The DNA for the CDR3 is TGCGCCAGCAGCTTGACGACAGGGTCCTACGAGCAGTACTTC.

The chain has TRBV19 and TRBJ2-5; TRBD2 aligns across 8 bases. The CDR3 contains 15 residues. Losses at the gene ends were 3 bases for V and 5 bases for J; bases not matched to a gene: 8. Germline CDR1 reads LNHDA; CDR2 reads SQIVND (reference sequence). DNA of the CDR3: TGTGCCAGTAGTATCAGCGGGAGAGGGATGGAGACCCAGTACTTC. As protein: CASSISGRGMETQYF.